This T cell receptor beta chain comes out of a study of blood T cell repertoires in COVID-19. The wider study: From T cells, B-cell-depleted T cells, or PBMCs came the material, which was cDNA or gDNA.

The method was immunoSEQ multiplex PCR; TCRdb's version includes in-frame clones alone and lacks a portion of them. The table lists roughly 220,000 clones, roughly 76% of them singletons. Germline V gives CDR1 SNHLY, CDR2 FYNNEI. V lost 2 bases, J lost 2 bases, and 12 bases lay in between. The length of the CDR3 is 15 residues. This receptor was taken from an elderly woman with COVID-19, enrolled during active disease. Sequenced material: peripheral blood. The chain joins TRBV2 to TRBJ1-2, with no clear D. This CDR3 reads CASSELGRSNYGYTF. The CDR3 DNA reads TGTGCCAGCAGTGAATTAGGGAGGTCAAACTATGGCTACACCTTC.